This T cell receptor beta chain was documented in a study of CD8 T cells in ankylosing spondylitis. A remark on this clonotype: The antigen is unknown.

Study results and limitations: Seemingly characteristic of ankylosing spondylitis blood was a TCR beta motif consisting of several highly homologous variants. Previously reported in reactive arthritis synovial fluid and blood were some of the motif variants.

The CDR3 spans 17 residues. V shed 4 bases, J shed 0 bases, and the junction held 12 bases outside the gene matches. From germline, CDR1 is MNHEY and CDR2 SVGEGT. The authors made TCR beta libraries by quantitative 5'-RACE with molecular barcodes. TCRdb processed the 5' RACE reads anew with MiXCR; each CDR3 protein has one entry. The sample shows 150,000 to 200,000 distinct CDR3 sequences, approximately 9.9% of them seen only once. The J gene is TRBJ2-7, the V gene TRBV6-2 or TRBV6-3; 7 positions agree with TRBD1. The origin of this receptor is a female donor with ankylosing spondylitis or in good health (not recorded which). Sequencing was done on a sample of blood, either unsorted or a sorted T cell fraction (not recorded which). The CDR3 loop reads CASSLTWTGQISYEQYF. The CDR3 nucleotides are TGTGCCAGCAGTTTGACGTGGACAGGCCAGATCTCCTACGAGCAGTACTTC.